The TCR beta chain described here comes from a study of T cells in Graves' hyperthyroidism and ophthalmopathy. RNA transcripts served as the template for amplifying TCR beta CDR3 regions. Initially, a first-round RT-PCR of the TCR CDR3 employed the HTBI primer set. TCRdb independently ran MiXCR on the multiplex PCR reads; one entry per CDR3 protein. The top ten hold roughly 10% of the sample, which has hundreds of thousands of distinct CDR3 sequences, 14% seen once. A remark on this clonotype: What it recognizes is unknown.

Germline CDR1 MGHDK, CDR2 SYGVNS. Trimming cost V 1 base and J 5 bases, with 11 bases left between them. This CDR3 is built from 14 residues. Findings and limits, study-wide: Stable hyperthyroidism and ophthalmopathy were separated using 13 V-J signatures.

Sequenced: blood. The TCR comes from a woman between 18 and 29 years old with Graves' hyperthyroidism. The chain is built from TRBV25-1 and TRBJ1-2; TRBD1 might be the D (5 bases). CDR3 residues: CASSESRGPYGYTF. Here the CDR3 DNA reads TGTGCCAGCAGTGAATCTAGGGGACCTTATGGCTACACCTTC.